The 31 T cell receptor beta chains in this list originate from one sample, sequenced in a study of glioma-infiltrating T cells. Amplification of TCR alpha and beta CDR3 regions from RNA used iRepertoire nested multiplex PCR. TCRdb re-called the multiplex PCR reads through MiXCR, storing one row per CDR3 protein. The profile shows 90,000 to 110,000 distinct CDR3 sequences, around 25% of them singletons. Sequenced input: glioma tissue, nonneoplastic brain tissue, or PBMCs (not recorded which). The receptors were gathered from a human donor with low-grade glioma or glioblastoma, undergoing nonglioma brain surgery, or in good health (not recorded which).

At least ten counts were recorded for this clonotype. The chain joins TRBV12-3 or TRBV12-4 to TRBJ1-1; tentative D call: TRBD1 (6 bases). The CDR3 runs to 12 residues. V was shortened by 6 bases and J by 7 bases, with 12 bases between the two germline ends. The CDR3 DNA is TGTGCCAGCAGCCCAGGACAGTTTGAAGCTTTCTTT. It encodes CASSPGQFEAFF.

A remark on this clonotype: A much larger clone lies a single base off, so this may be a read error. The V call is TRBV7-2, the J call TRBJ1-5, with D perhaps TRBD1 (5 bases). This CDR3 spans 14 amino acids. V lost 5 bases to trimming and J lost 6 bases, with 14 bases between them. Looked up from germline, CDR1 is SGHTA and CDR2 is FQGNSA. This CDR3 reads CASSIRLGTQPQHF. The CDR3 nucleotides are TGTGCCAGCAGCATCCGATTAGGGACTCAGCCCCAGCATTTT.

The chain employs TRBV29-1 and TRBJ2-7, with a possible D match to TRBD2 (5 bases). V lost 1 base, J lost 0 bases, and 10 bases lay in between. Looked up from germline, CDR1 is SQVTM and CDR2 is ANQGSEA. The CDR3 loop spans 14 amino acids. CDR3 protein: CSVEGAGSSYEQYF. The CDR3 DNA sequence: TGCAGCGTTGAAGGGGCGGGTAGCTCCTACGAGCAGTACTTC.

In its sample, this clonotype was seen many times. The rearrangement uses TRBV7-9 and TRBJ2-4, with D uncertain. The V end lost 3 bases, the J end lost 0 bases, and 9 bases lay between the germline ends. CDR3 length: 15 residues. Germline V lookup: CDR1 SEHNR, CDR2 FQNEAQ (reference sequence). This chain's CDR3 is CASSLGTLAKNIQYF. The CDR3 DNA reads as TGTGCCAGCAGCTTGGGAACATTAGCCAAAAACATTCAGTACTTC.

This chain uses TRBV28 with TRBJ2-1; D tentatively fits TRBD1 or TRBD2 (5 bases each). CDR1 and CDR2 (germline): MDHEN, SYDVKM. Trimming took 4 bases from V and 6 from J, leaving 13 bases between them. This CDR3 comprises 14 residues. The chain's CDR3 is CASSSYPGTNEQFF. The DNA for the CDR3 is TGTGCCAGCAGTTCTTATCCCGGGACCAATGAGCAGTTCTTC.

This clonotype was seen at least ten times. The J gene is TRBJ2-7, the V gene TRBV11-3; no reliable D call. Trimming stripped 3 bases from V and 7 bases from J, with 10 bases between. Germline CDR1 SGHNT, CDR2 YENEEA. This CDR3 is 12 amino acids long. Written as DNA, the CDR3 is TGTGCCAGCAGCTTCGGCGAACTAGAGCAGTACTTC. Residues: CASSFGELEQYF. The variable domain in full, completed from reference TRBV11-3 and TRBJ2-7, reads EAGVVQSPRYKIIEKKQPVAFWCNPISGHNTLYWYLQNLGQGPELLIRYENEEAVDDSQLPKDRFSAERLKGVDSTLKIQPAELGDSAVYLCASSFGELEQYFGPGTRLTVT.

This clonotype was seen ten or more times. The chain joins TRBV7-9 to TRBJ2-3; a possible D gene is TRBD1 (6 bases). The germline V gene has CDR1 SEHNR and CDR2 FQNEAQ (reference sequence). This CDR3 comprises 14 residues. Trimming shortened V by 5 bases and J by 2 bases, and 11 bases separated the two germline ends. CDR3 coding DNA: TGTGCCAGCAGCCCCCGACAGGACACAGATACGCAGTATTTT. Translation gives CASSPRQDTDTQYF. Variable domain in full (rest from reference TRBV7-9 and TRBJ2-3): DTGVSQNPRHKITKRGQNVTFRCDPISEHNRLYWYRQTLGQGPEFLTYFQNEAQLEKSRLLSDRFSAERPKGSFSTLEIQRTEQGDSAMYLCASSPRQDTDTQYFGPGTRLTVL.

This clonotype occurred many times. The V call is TRBV6-1, the J call TRBJ1-1, with D possibly matching TRBD1 (5 bases). The CDR3 has 15 amino acids. Trimming took off 6 bases at V and 0 bases at J, with 14 bases between the two ends. Germline V gene lookup returns CDR1 MNHNS and CDR2 SASEGT. The CDR3 sequence is CASRRRGGMNTEAFF. CDR3 bases: TGTGCCAGCAGAAGACGGGGCGGAATGAACACTGAAGCTTTCTTT.

This clonotype was counted a few times. Compared with germline, one end of the junction differs, possibly owing to a read error. V and J are TRBV13 and TRBJ2-7; the D call may be TRBD1 or TRBD2 (5 bases each). The CDR3 contains 12 residues. The germline gives CDR1 PRHDT, CDR2 FYEKMQ (reference sequence). The CDR3 nucleotides are TGTGCCAGCAGCCTAGGGGAGTACGAGCAGTACTTC. Its translation: CASSLGEYEQYF.

The chain combines TRBV3-1 with TRBJ2-1; TRBD2 agrees at 8 bases. J was trimmed by 4 bases and V by 8 bases; bases with no gene match: 7. Germline CDR1 and CDR2: LGHDT and YNNKEL (reference sequence). The CDR3 covers 14 residues. CDR3 DNA sequence: TGTGCCAGCCTTGGGCTAGCGGGTTACAATGAGCAGTTCTTC. Translating gives CASLGLAGYNEQFF.

The sample holds many counts of this clonotype. V and J are TRBV20-1 and TRBJ1-1, with D possibly being TRBD1 (5 bases). Germline V lookup: CDR1 DFQATT, CDR2 SNEGSKA (reference sequence). Between the trimmed V and J ends, which lost 2 bases and 0 bases, there was a span of 13 bases. CDR3 size: 15 residues. CDR3 region: CSARSGWPMNTEAFF. Here the CDR3 DNA reads TGCAGTGCTAGATCAGGGTGGCCCATGAACACTGAAGCTTTCTTT.

At least ten counts were recorded for this clonotype. This sequence joins TRBV14 and TRBJ2-5, with a tentative D call TRBD2 (6 bases). Trimming took 9 bases from V and 5 from J, leaving 16 bases between them. Germline CDR1 reads SGHDN; CDR2 reads FVKESK. This CDR3 comprises 13 residues. The CDR3 sequence: CASKGLSLETQYF. CDR3 sequence (DNA): TGTGCCAGTAAAGGACTAAGCTTGGAGACCCAGTACTTC.

The V gene is TRBV30, the J gene TRBJ1-1; 8 positions agree with TRBD1. CDR1 GTSNPN and CDR2 SVGIG come from the germline V gene (reference sequence). V shed 2 bases and J 1 base; nucleotides not matched to a gene: 6. The CDR3 covers 15 residues. CDR3 sequence (DNA): TGTGCCTGGAGTCCCAGACAGGGGAGGAACACTGAAGCTTTCTTT. Protein sequence: CAWSPRQGRNTEAFF.

Many counts were recorded for this clonotype. The chain links TRBV7-2 to TRBJ1-1, with unresolved D. Germline V CDR1 and CDR2: SGHTA, FQGNSA. This CDR3 spans 15 amino acids. Trimming took off 4 bases at V and 1 base at J, with 13 bases between the two ends. In DNA, the CDR3 is TGTGCCAGCAGCTCGGAGGCGCTTTCGAACACTGAAGCTTTCTTT. It translates to CASSSEALSNTEAFF.

This clonotype was seen repeatedly, ten times or more. The V and J genes are TRBV29-1 and TRBJ1-2; a weak D match, TRBD1 (5 bases). The V gene's germline CDR1 is SQVTM and CDR2 ANQGSEA. Trimming removed 4 bases from V and 6 bases from J, with 15 bases in between. This CDR3 comprises 13 residues. The CDR3 DNA reads as TGCAGCGTTGTCAGTGCGGCAGGGAATGGCTACACCTTC. It yields the protein CSVVSAAGNGYTF.

This clonotype was counted at least ten times. This sequence joins TRBV27 and TRBJ2-3; either TRBD1 or TRBD2 may supply D (5 bases each). CDR1 is MNHEY and CDR2 is SMNVEV in the germline V gene (reference sequence). V gave up 6 bases and J gave up 2 bases, with 9 bases separating them. There are 13 residues in the CDR3. Here the CDR3 reads CASSRGDTDTQYF. The CDR3 DNA sequence: TGTGCCAGCAGCCGAGGGGACACAGATACGCAGTATTTT.

The V gene is TRBV12-3 or TRBV12-4, the J gene TRBJ1-5, with 8 bases matching TRBD1. The V and J ends lost 5 bases and 7 bases, in that order; junction bases with no gene match: 7. This CDR3 has 14 residues. CDR3 sequence reads: CASSPPGQGQPQHF. For the CDR3, the DNA is TGTGCCAGCAGTCCACCCGGACAGGGCCAGCCCCAGCATTTT.

As to this clonotype: The conserved phenylalanine or tryptophan is not found at the CDR3 terminus, so this likely reflects a read error. This rearrangement joins TRBV7-9 to TRBJ2-5; 8 bases are shared with TRBD1. The CDR3 runs to 16 residues. The germline V gene has CDR1 SEHNR and CDR2 FQNEAQ (reference sequence). The CDR3 DNA follows: TGTGCAAGCAGTTCCCCCAGACAGGGGCATTCAGAGACCCAGTACTTA. Protein product: CASSSPRQGHSETQYL.

This clonotype was counted once. This may be a read error, as it is one base from a much larger clone. The chain recombines TRBV7-9 with TRBJ2-7, with 9 bases fitting TRBD2. CDR3 size: 17 residues. From germline, CDR1 is SEHNR and CDR2 FQNEAQ (reference sequence). The trim removed 5 bases at V and 2 bases at J, leaving 13 bases unmatched. The CDR3 reads CASSTRTSVRETYEQYF. The CDR3 DNA follows: TGTGCCAGCAGCACCCGGACTAGCGTGAGGGAAACCTACGAGCAGTACTTC.

This clonotype was seen repeatedly, ten times or more. The chain has TRBV7-9 and TRBJ1-5; no reliable D call. Germline CDR1 is SEHNR and CDR2 is FQNEAQ (reference sequence). Trimming shortened V by 10 bases and J by 7 bases, and 11 bases separated the two germline ends. The CDR3 is 11 residues long. DNA of the CDR3: TGTGCCACCGGAAGGGCCCAGCCCCAGCATTTT. Its translation: CATGRAQPQHF. The full variable domain, rest sourced from reference TRBV7-9 and TRBJ1-5, is DTGVSQNPRHKITKRGQNVTFRCDPISEHNRLYWYRQTLGQGPEFLTYFQNEAQLEKSRLLSDRFSAERPKGSFSTLEIQRTEQGDSAMYLCATGRAQPQHFGDGTRLSIL.

This clonotype was seen repeatedly, ten times or more. This rearrangement joins TRBV20-1 to TRBJ1-5; perhaps TRBD1 as D (6 bases). CDR1 and CDR2 from the germline V gene are DFQATT and SNEGSKA (reference sequence). The ends were cut back, 4 bases at V and 3 bases at J, with 10 bases in the middle. The length of the CDR3 is 13 residues. The CDR3 loop reads CSAKDRNNQPQHF. CDR3 in DNA: TGCAGTGCTAAGGACAGAAACAATCAGCCCCAGCATTTT.

In the case of this clonotype: This may be a read error: a much more frequent sequence differs by one nucleotide. This chain uses TRBV12-3 or TRBV12-4 with TRBJ1-1; the match to TRBD1 covers 8 bases. The CDR3 has 14 residues. This chain's CDR3 is CASSPRGRITGAFF. The CDR3 nucleotides read TGTGCCAGCAGCCCCAGGGGGCGGATCACTGGAGCTTTCTTT.

In the case of this clonotype: This may stem from a read error, because a much larger clone lies one nucleotide away. The rearrangement links TRBV6-5 to TRBJ2-4; D call uncertain. This CDR3 comprises 16 residues. Looked up from germline, CDR1 is MNHEY and CDR2 is SVGAGI. In DNA, the CDR3 is TGTGCCAGCAGTTACGAACCCACGTTAGCCAAAAACATTCGGTACTTC. Translation gives CASSYEPTLAKNIRYF.

This clonotype has a count of ten or more. The gene calls are TRBV6-2 or TRBV6-3 and TRBJ1-1; a possible D gene is TRBD1 (5 bases). Trimming stripped 5 bases from V and 0 bases from J, with 13 bases between. Germline V gives CDR1 MNHEY, CDR2 SVGEGT. This CDR3 contains 15 residues. Here the CDR3 DNA reads TGTGCCAGCAGTAACCGGGACTCCATGAACACTGAAGCTTTCTTT. The encoded protein is CASSNRDSMNTEAFF.

There are many counts of this clonotype. The chain employs TRBV6-4 and TRBJ2-3; D is possibly TRBD1 (5 bases). CDR1 and CDR2 (germline): MRHNA, SNTAGT. Trimming cost V 8 bases and J 2 bases, with 11 bases left between them. CDR3 length: 13 amino acids. The CDR3 nucleotides read TGTGCCAGCGCCAGGGATTACACAGATACGCAGTATTTT. This sequence encodes CASARDYTDTQYF.

This clonotype was seen at least ten times. V and J are TRBV19 and TRBJ2-5; D is possibly TRBD2 (7 bases). V was clipped by 4 bases and J by 5 bases, with 20 bases between them. The CDR3 has 16 amino acids. Per the germline V gene, CDR1 is LNHDA and CDR2 is SQIVND (reference sequence). The chain's CDR3 is CASSTLGGGAAETQYF. The CDR3, as DNA: TGTGCCAGTAGTACCCTAGGGGGGGGGGCCGCGGAGACCCAGTACTTC. The whole variable domain, filled in from reference TRBV19 and TRBJ2-5, reads DGGITQSPKYLFRKEGQNVTLSCEQNLNHDAMYWYRQDPGQGLRLIYYSQIVNDFQKGDIAEGYSVSREKKESFPLTVTSAQKNPTAFYLCASSTLGGGAAETQYFGPGTRLLVL.

Regarding this clonotype: With a much larger clone just one base away, this may be a read error. The V and J genes are TRBV4-3 and TRBJ1-4; D might be TRBD1 (5 bases). The CDR3 is 17 amino acids. Germline lookup yields CDR1 LGHNA and CDR2 YSLEER. V dropped 3 bases and J dropped 0 bases, with 14 bases sitting between them. For the CDR3, the DNA is TGCGCCAGCAGCCAGGGAACGACAGATGCAACTAATGAAAAACTGTTTTTT. This sequence encodes CASSQGTTDATNEKLFF.

The sample holds many counts of this clonotype. The chain carries TRBV24-1 and TRBJ2-1; TRBD2 aligns across 12 bases. Germline-derived CDR1 and CDR2 are KGHDR and SFDVKD. The CDR3 totals 16 residues. V gave up 3 bases and J gave up 3 bases; unmatched junction bases: 2. The DNA of the CDR3 is TGTGCCACCAGTGATCTAGCGGGAGGGAACTACAATGAGCAGTTCTTC. Translation gives CATSDLAGGNYNEQFF.

This clonotype was counted ten times or more. The chain recombines TRBV7-9 with TRBJ2-4; D may match TRBD1 or TRBD2 (5 bases each). V lost 1 base and J 14 bases, leaving 18 bases between the germline ends. CDR1 is SEHNR, CDR2 FQNEAQ, per germline (reference sequence). This CDR3 is 14 amino acids long. CDR3 residues: CASSLVGRIERKYF. The CDR3 nucleotides are TGTGCCAGCAGCTTAGTGGGGCGGATCGAGCGGAAGTACTTC.

The table lists this clonotype with a few counts. The rearrangement uses TRBV2 and TRBJ1-1; D is possibly TRBD1 (5 bases). Trimming removed 10 bases from V and 4 bases from J, with 16 bases in between. Germline CDR1 reads SNHLY; CDR2 reads FYNNEI. The CDR3 spans 13 residues. This CDR3 reads CATKEEGLTEAFF. In DNA, the CDR3 is TGTGCCACGAAGGAGGAGGGGCTCACTGAAGCTTTCTTT.

This clonotype was seen at least ten times. The gene calls are TRBV27 and TRBJ2-7; 8 positions agree with TRBD1. The CDR3 is 15 residues long. V trimming: 2 bases; J trimming: 2 bases; junction bases outside the gene matches: 5. Germline CDR1 and CDR2: MNHEY and SMNVEV (reference sequence). Here the CDR3 DNA reads TGTGCCAGCAGTTTAAGGACAGGGCCTACCTACGAGCAGTACTTC. This translates into CASSLRTGPTYEQYF.